This T cell receptor beta chain derives from a study of cytomegalovirus exposure and HLA in healthy donors. Points from the study as a whole: The study labeled approximately 150 TCR beta chains cytomegalovirus-associated.

Assay used: immunoSEQ multiplex PCR; TCRdb lists only in-frame clones, some missing. The sample carries 150,000 to 200,000 clones, about 84% recorded once. On this clone: Its antigen is unidentified.

This CDR3 is built from 12 residues. V was pared by 3 bases and J by 0 bases, with 3 bases between. The germline V gene encodes CDR1 SQVTM and CDR2 ANQGSEA. The sample was PBMCs. The chain couples TRBV29-1 to TRBJ2-1; the D is unclear. The sequence was collected from a young woman in good health and CMV-seronegative. This CDR3 is CSVDLSYNEQFF. In DNA, the CDR3 is TGCAGCGTTGACCTCTCCTACAATGAGCAGTTCTTC.